This T cell receptor (beta chain) was sequenced for a study of blood T cell repertoires in COVID-19. Recruits, aged about 18 to 100 years, lived in approximately 26 US areas. Cohort placement rested on clinical history that participants reported themselves. Donors in Cohort 3 who had recovered were those with two negative PCRs, healthcare professional clearance, or resolution of their symptoms. Method: immunoSEQ multiplex PCR; TCRdb's copy keeps in-frame clones and lacks some. The sample shows fewer than 500,000 clones, 87% of them seen only once. The CDR3 is made up of 18 amino acids. The chain links TRBV12-1 to TRBJ1-2; the DNA was not compared with TRBD1, the D call given in the table. TRBV12-1 corresponds to a pseudogene. Sequenced material: PBMCs or T cells enriched from blood (not recorded which). The TCR was taken from a woman younger than 30 who had recovered from COVID-19. CDR3: CASSEGQGLPPIIYGYTF. Here the CDR3 DNA reads TGTGCCAGCAGCGAGGGACAGGGTTTACCGCCCATTATTTATGGCTACACCTTC.